The 18 T cell receptor beta chains reported below all come from one sample, sequenced in a study of blood T cell repertoires in COVID-19 (dated by TCRdb to the early 2020s). Library construction relied on the immunoSEQ multiplex PCR assay. The clones in this table, taken by TCRdb from immuneACCESS, are in-frame only. Not every clone is retained; where verified, under half of the shortfall comes from an unresolved V gene, and the cause of the rest is unknown. The sample table holds over 120,000 clones, of which 78% were seen once. The leading ten clones occupy approximately 6% of the sample. The sequencing input was PBMCs or T cells enriched from blood (not recorded which). These TCRs come from a woman aged 50 to 60 who had recovered from COVID-19.

The V gene is TRBV9, the J gene TRBJ1-3; 8 bases align to TRBD1. V shed 0 bases and J 9 bases; nucleotides not matched to a gene: 2. The CDR3 sequence is 13 residues long. CDR1 is SGDLS and CDR2 is YYNGEE in the germline V gene. CDR3 nucleotide sequence: TGTGCCAGCAGCGTAGGGGACAGGAGCACCATATATTTT. This gives the protein CASSVGDRSTIYF.

The chain combines TRBV2 with TRBJ1-6; TRBD1 might be the D (5 bases). V was clipped by 6 bases and J by 3 bases, with 18 bases between them. CDR1 and CDR2 from the germline V gene are SNHLY and FYNNEI. CDR3 size: 17 residues. CDR3 loop: CASRTAEDLHYNSPLHF. For the CDR3, the DNA is TGTGCCAGCAGGACAGCAGAAGACCTACACTATAATTCACCCCTCCACTTT.

This chain uses TRBV20-1 with TRBJ2-7, with 8 bases aligning to TRBD2. CDR1 DFQATT and CDR2 SNEGSKA come from the germline V gene (reference sequence). V shed 3 bases and J 0 bases; nucleotides not matched to a gene: 4. CDR3 length: 14 amino acids. CDR3 in DNA: TGCAGTGCTAGTGCGGGGGGCCTCTCCTACGAGCAGTACGTC. It specifies CSASAGGLSYEQYV.

This chain uses TRBV4-1 with TRBJ2-1, with 7 bases fitting TRBD2. The CDR3 has 13 residues. V lost 3 bases to trimming and J lost 6 bases; unmatched junction nucleotides: 2. The germline gives CDR1 MGHRA, CDR2 YSYEKL. This CDR3 is CASSHVAGNEQFF. Here the CDR3 DNA reads TGCGCCAGCAGCCATGTAGCGGGCAATGAGCAGTTCTTC.

V and J are TRBV5-1 and TRBJ2-2, with D tentatively TRBD2 (6 bases). The CDR3 has 16 amino acids. V was clipped by 4 bases and J by 0 bases, with 13 bases between them. Germline V gene data show CDR1 as SGHRS and CDR2 as YFSETQ. CDR3 sequence (DNA): TGCGCCAGCAGCCCACAGGCGGGGACGAACACCGGGGAGCTGTTTTTT. This translates into CASSPQAGTNTGELFF.

This chain links TRBV27 with TRBJ2-5; unclear D gene. V lost 3 bases to trimming and J lost 1 base, with 12 bases between them. The CDR3 runs to 15 residues. The germline V gene encodes CDR1 MNHEY and CDR2 SMNVEV (reference sequence). Here the CDR3 DNA reads TGTGCCAGCAGTTTTACAGCCACACTCCAAGAGACCCAGTACTTC. It yields the protein CASSFTATLQETQYF.

This clone was detected once. The rearrangement links TRBV9 to TRBJ1-6, with D tentatively TRBD1 (6 bases). The CDR3 has 15 residues. The V and J ends lost 0 bases and 5 bases respectively, with 9 bases between them. The V gene's germline CDR1 is SGDLS and CDR2 YYNGEE. CDR3 DNA: TGTGCCAGCAGCGTAGCCAGGGGAAATAATTCACCCCTCCACTTT. This codes for CASSVARGNNSPLHF.

This clone came up once. This rearrangement joins TRBV7-2 to TRBJ2-4; 8 positions agree with TRBD2. The CDR3 loop spans 16 amino acids. Germline V gene sequence: CDR1 SGHTA, CDR2 FQGNSA. V lost 2 bases and J lost 6; bases outside the gene matches: 9. For the CDR3, the DNA is TGTGCCAGCAGCTTAAAGCGGGGGCGCGCCGGAAACATTCAGTACTTC. Residues: CASSLKRGRAGNIQYF.

V is TRBV9 and J is TRBJ1-6, with D perhaps matching TRBD1 (5 bases). The V and J ends lost 2 bases and 0 bases respectively, with 15 bases between them. CDR1 and CDR2 (germline): SGDLS, YYNGEE. This CDR3 region has 18 residues. The CDR3 loop is CASSVSNRRSSYNSPLHF. The CDR3 nucleotides are TGTGCCAGCAGCGTGAGCAACAGGCGGAGCTCCTATAATTCACCCCTCCACTTT.

The chain couples TRBV28 to TRBJ2-7; possible D gene TRBD1, 6 bases. The germline V gene encodes CDR1 MDHEN and CDR2 SYDVKM. Trimming removed 5 bases at V and 6 bases at J, with 11 bases between. This CDR3 comprises 12 residues. The CDR3 sequence is CASSTQQGEQYV. The CDR3 nucleotides are TGTGCCAGCAGTACGCAACAGGGCGAGCAGTACGTC.

This clone is a singleton in its sample. V is TRBV7-8 and J is TRBJ1-4, with 7 positions matching TRBD1. Germline V CDR1 and CDR2: SGHVS, FQNEAQ. The junction had 4 bases not matched to a gene; V was cut back by 4 bases and J by 5 bases. The CDR3 length is 14 residues. Here the CDR3 DNA reads TGTGCCAGCAGCTCCAGGGGGAGCAATGAAAAACTGTTTTTT. It translates to CASSSRGSNEKLFF.

V gene TRBV19 combines with J gene TRBJ2-7, with TRBD1 matching over 9 bases. Looked up from germline, CDR1 is LNHDA and CDR2 is SQIVND (reference sequence). The length of the CDR3 is 14 residues. Unmatched junction bases numbered 10, after V lost 10 bases and J lost 3 bases. CDR3 region: CATEDRGGFYEQYF. The DNA for the CDR3 is TGTGCCACCGAGGACAGGGGAGGATTCTACGAGCAGTACTTC.

The rearrangement joins TRBV19 to TRBJ2-4, with TRBD2 matching over 10 bases. V shed 6 bases and J 2 bases; nucleotides not matched to a gene: 7. The length of the CDR3 is 16 residues. The V gene's germline CDR1 is LNHDA and CDR2 SQIVND (reference sequence). The CDR3 reads CASSTGLADTKNIQYF. DNA of the CDR3: TGTGCCAGTAGCACAGGACTAGCGGATACCAAAAACATTCAGTACTTC.

The chain joins TRBV12-3 or TRBV12-4 to TRBJ2-7; D is perhaps TRBD1 (5 bases). V was shortened by 6 bases and J by 0 bases, with 9 bases between the two germline ends. The CDR3 extends over 13 amino acids. The CDR3 coding sequence is TGTGCCAGCAGACGACAGAGCTCCTACGAGCAGTACTTC. Translating gives CASRRQSSYEQYF.

V gene TRBV15 combines with J gene TRBJ1-2; 10 bases are shared with TRBD1. Germline V gives CDR1 LNHNV, CDR2 YYDKDF (reference sequence). CDR3 length: 14 amino acids. With 9 bases clipped from V and 4 bases from J, the junction kept 8 bases outside the gene matches. In DNA, the CDR3 is TGTGCCACAAGGCCGACAGGGGGCTTCTATGGCTACACCTTC. Its protein is CATRPTGGFYGYTF. Using reference TRBV15 and TRBJ1-2 for the parts outside the CDR3, the full variable domain is DAMVIQNPRYQVTQFGKPVTLSCSQTLNHNVMYWYQQKSSQAPKLLFHYYDKDFNNEADTPDNFQSRRPNTSFCFLDIRSPGLGDTAMYLCATRPTGGFYGYTFGSGTRLTVV.

This clone counts as medium-sized. The chain combines TRBV7-9 with TRBJ2-3, with D maybe TRBD2 (5 bases). This CDR3 contains 17 residues. The V end lost 5 bases, the J end lost 0 bases, and 18 bases lay between the germline ends. Germline CDR1 SEHNR, CDR2 FQNEAQ (reference sequence). DNA of the CDR3: TGTGCCAGCAGCCCCAATCCAGCTAGCACTAGCACAGATACGCAGTATTTT. This sequence encodes CASSPNPASTSTDTQYF.

The genes are TRBV15 and TRBJ1-4, with 11 nucleotides matching TRBD1. Germline V gene sequence: CDR1 LNHNV, CDR2 YYDKDF (reference sequence). The CDR3 totals 15 residues. V gave up 2 bases and J gave up 8 bases; unmatched junction bases: 4. The CDR3 region is CATSRRTGGGEKLFF. DNA of the CDR3: TGTGCCACCAGCAGAAGGACAGGGGGCGGGGAAAAACTGTTTTTT.

This rearrangement joins TRBV7-2 to TRBJ1-1; weak D call: TRBD1 (6 bases). CDR1 and CDR2 from the germline V gene are SGHTA and FQGNSA. The CDR3 covers 12 residues. V shed 5 bases and J shed 11 bases, with 15 bases lying between them. The CDR3 loop is CASSRGGRDAFF. The CDR3 nucleotides are TGTGCCAGCAGCCGGGGGGGCAGGGACGCTTTCTTT. The full variable domain, in which reference TRBV7-2 and TRBJ1-1 provide the parts outside the CDR3, is GAGVSQSPSNKVTEKGKDVELRCDPISGHTALYWYRQSLGQGLEFLIYFQGNSAPDKSGLPSDRFSAERTGGSVSTLTIQRTQQEDSAVYLCASSRGGRDAFFGQGTRLTVV.